The clone carrying this T cell receptor (beta chain) has only one observation. Its specificity is not known. The identical CDR3 is also encoded by other nucleotide sequences in the sample. This record comes from a study of graft-versus-host responses after intestinal transplantation. Across the whole study: Recipients underwent multivisceral, liver-intestinal, or isolated intestinal transplants.

TCRdb's copy holds only in-frame clones and misses some; the assay was immunoSEQ multiplex PCR. The repertoire consists of about 110,000 clones, with approximately 88% occurring once and the leading ten covering less than 0.8%. The germline gives CDR1 SGHRS, CDR2 YFSETQ. Trimming removed 8 bases from V and 3 bases from J, with 21 bases in between. This CDR3 is 15 amino acids long. The specimen comprised unstimulated CD4+ T cells sorted from spleen or lymph node cells, sampled before transplant. The TCR sequence derives from a human donor who was the organ donor for an intestinal transplant. The chain uses TRBV5-1 and TRBJ2-7, with D perhaps matching TRBD2 (6 bases). CDR3 nucleotides: TGCGCCAGTCGGACCGGGGGAGGAGGGGTCTACGAGCAGTACTTC. Translation gives CASRTGGGGVYEQYF.